These T cell receptor beta chains were read from a single sample in a study of Graves' ophthalmopathy and Graves' hyperthyroidism. Each CDR3 protein gets one entry after TCRdb re-called the multiplex PCR reads with MiXCR. Here the sample spans about 400,000 distinct CDR3 sequences, around 20% being singletons. Sequenced sample: peripheral blood. These receptors came from a woman between 18 and 29 years old with stable Graves' hyperthyroidism. The CDR3 runs from the conserved cysteine through the conserved F or W. The order of the fields is clone size, V gene, J gene, D gene, CDR3 length, CDR3 DNA, CDR3 protein. A D gene is named only where the DNA matches it firmly. The size field is filled for only some rows; it gives once, few, many or a size class.

abundance: many
v_gene: TRBV6-2/TRBV6-3
j_gene: TRBJ2-2
d_gene: NA
len: 16
CDR3nt: TGTGCCAGCAGTTACTCGAGAGGAGGGGGGACCGGGGAGCTGTTTTTT
CDR3aa: CASSYSRGGGTGELFF

abundance: few
v_gene: TRBV7-9
j_gene: TRBJ2-7
d_gene: NA
len: 15
CDR3nt: TGTGCCAGCAGCTTAGAGGCGGGAACGAGCTACGAGCAGTACTTC
CDR3aa: CASSLEAGTSYEQYF

abundance: many
v_gene: TRBV5-4
j_gene: TRBJ2-7
d_gene: NA
len: 15
CDR3nt: TGTGCCAGCAGCTTACCAGGAGCAGGTTTCTACGAGCAGTACTTC
CDR3aa: CASSLPGAGFYEQYF

abundance: many
v_gene: TRBV20-1
j_gene: TRBJ2-2
d_gene: TRBD2
len: 14
CDR3nt: TGCAGTGCTAGCGCGGGAGCGGGCACCGGGGAGCTGTTTTTT
CDR3aa: CSASAGAGTGELFF

abundance: many
v_gene: TRBV2
j_gene: TRBJ2-6
d_gene: NA
len: 14
CDR3nt: TGTGCCAGCAGCTTAGTTCCTGGGGCCAACGTCCTGACTTTC
CDR3aa: CASSLVPGANVLTF

abundance: NA
v_gene: TRBV2
j_gene: TRBJ1-6
d_gene: NA
len: 15
CDR3nt: TGTGCCAGCGAGGGAACGCGGGGGCGGAATTCACCCCTCCACTTT
CDR3aa: CASEGTRGRNSPLHF

abundance: many
v_gene: TRBV30
j_gene: TRBJ2-7
d_gene: NA
len: 14
CDR3nt: TGTGCCTGGATGTTCGGCCAAGTCTCGTCCGAGCAGTACTTC
CDR3aa: CAWMFGQVSSEQYF

abundance: many
v_gene: TRBV6-2/TRBV6-3
j_gene: TRBJ1-5
d_gene: NA
len: 13
CDR3nt: TGTGCCAGCAGTCATACAGGGTACCAGCCCCAGCATTTT
CDR3aa: CASSHTGYQPQHF

abundance: NA
v_gene: TRBV11-2
j_gene: TRBJ2-2
d_gene: TRBD2
len: 17
CDR3nt: TGTGCCAGCAGCCCGGGAGGGGCTAGCGGGAGCCCAGGGGAGCTGTTTTTT
CDR3aa: CASSPGGASGSPGELFF

abundance: many
v_gene: TRBV15
j_gene: TRBJ1-5
d_gene: NA
len: 15
CDR3nt: TGTGCCACCAGCAGAGATCGGCAGGGTGTGATGCCCCAGCATTTT
CDR3aa: CATSRDRQGVMPQHF

abundance: many
v_gene: TRBV7-2
j_gene: TRBJ2-6
d_gene: TRBD1
len: 18
CDR3nt: TGTGCCAGCAGCCCACCGGGACAGGCGTCCTCTGGGGCCAACGTCCTGACTTTC
CDR3aa: CASSPPGQASSGANVLTF

abundance: NA
v_gene: TRBV12-3/TRBV12-4
j_gene: TRBJ1-1
d_gene: NA
len: 15
CDR3nt: TGTGCCAGCAGTTTATTCTCCGGGGGAGGCACTGAAGCTTTCTTT
CDR3aa: CASSLFSGGGTEAFF

abundance: many
v_gene: TRBV6-5
j_gene: TRBJ1-5
d_gene: NA
len: 14
CDR3nt: TGTGCCAGCAGTTACAACACCCATGCACAGCCCCAGCATTTT
CDR3aa: CASSYNTHAQPQHF

abundance: many
v_gene: TRBV6-1
j_gene: TRBJ1-2
d_gene: NA
len: 13
CDR3nt: TGTGCCAGCAGTGACAGCTCCAACTATGGCTACACCTTC
CDR3aa: CASSDSSNYGYTF

abundance: NA
v_gene: TRBV6-1
j_gene: TRBJ2-7
d_gene: NA
len: 14
CDR3nt: TGTGCCAGCAGTGTTACAGCTTTAACCTACGAGCAGTACTTC
CDR3aa: CASSVTALTYEQYF

abundance: NA
v_gene: TRBV6-5
j_gene: TRBJ1-3
d_gene: TRBD1
len: 15
CDR3nt: TGTGCCAGCAGTTACCTGACAGGGACTGGAAACACCATATATTTT
CDR3aa: CASSYLTGTGNTIYF

abundance: few
v_gene: TRBV19
j_gene: TRBJ1-2
d_gene: TRBD1
len: 15
CDR3nt: TGTGCCAGTAGTGACGGATCCGGGACAGACTATGGCTACACCTTC
CDR3aa: CASSDGSGTDYGYTF

abundance: many
v_gene: TRBV4-3
j_gene: TRBJ1-2
d_gene: TRBD1
len: 15
CDR3nt: TGCGCCAGCAGCCAAGGGACAGGGGTGACCTATGGCTACACCTTC
CDR3aa: CASSQGTGVTYGYTF

abundance: many
v_gene: TRBV15
j_gene: TRBJ2-5
d_gene: NA
len: 14
CDR3nt: TGTGCCACCAGCCAGGCACGGTGGCCGGAGACCCAGTACTTC
CDR3aa: CATSQARWPETQYF

abundance: NA
v_gene: TRBV28
j_gene: TRBJ1-5
d_gene: NA
len: 17
CDR3nt: TGTGCCAGCAGTTTGATCGGGCAGGGAACTAGCAATCAGCCCCAGCATTTT
CDR3aa: CASSLIGQGTSNQPQHF

abundance: NA
v_gene: TRBV11-2
j_gene: TRBJ2-7
d_gene: TRBD2
len: 16
CDR3nt: TGTGCCAGCAGCTTACTTTGGACTAGACGGGCCTACGAGCAGTACTTC
CDR3aa: CASSLLWTRRAYEQYF

abundance: many
v_gene: TRBV20-1
j_gene: TRBJ1-2
d_gene: TRBD1
len: 12
CDR3nt: TGCAGTGCTAGTGTAGGGGGCAGTGGCTACACCTTC
CDR3aa: CSASVGGSGYTF

abundance: many
v_gene: TRBV20-1
j_gene: TRBJ2-7
d_gene: TRBD1
len: 14
CDR3nt: TGCAGTGCTAGACAGGGGGTTCTGCACTACGAGCAGTACTTC
CDR3aa: CSARQGVLHYEQYF

abundance: many
v_gene: TRBV6-5
j_gene: TRBJ2-7
d_gene: NA
len: 14
CDR3nt: TGTGCCAGCAGTTACGGGGACAAAACCTACGAGCAGTACTTC
CDR3aa: CASSYGDKTYEQYF